This T cell receptor (beta chain) emerged from a study of early T cells in non-severe SARS-CoV-2 infection. Via MiXCR, TCRdb re-called the 5' RACE reads, giving one row per CDR3 protein. In the table there are approximately 39,000 distinct CDR3 sequences, approximately 10% of which are singletons. Trimming shortened V by 2 bases and J by 0 bases, and 7 bases separated the two germline ends. The CDR3 length is 15 residues. The germline gives CDR1 MNHEY, CDR2 SVGAGI. In its sample, this clonotype was seen many times. This TCR derives from an adult who was a healthcare worker with PCR-confirmed SARS-CoV-2 infection or an uninfected control (not recorded which). The chain has TRBV6-5 and TRBJ1-4; D uncertain. Sequenced material: whole blood. CDR3 amino acids: CASSYEAATNEKLFF. The CDR3 region has the DNA TGTGCCAGCAGTTACGAGGCAGCAACTAATGAAAAACTGTTTTTT.